This T cell receptor beta chain originates from a study of shared clonotypes between healthy human individuals. Every immunoSEQ plate was one replicate of a subset's evenly spread DNA. The table came from immunoSEQ multiplex PCR; TCRdb's copy has only in-frame clones and leaves some out. The sample holds just under 350,000 clones, about 70% seen once. Worth noting for this clone: Its target is unknown.

V gave up 6 bases and J gave up 6 bases; unmatched junction bases: 6. This CDR3 has 13 amino acids. Per germline, CDR1 MGHDK and CDR2 SYGVNS. Study results and limitations: Only blood was sampled; tissue repertoires likely differ.

This receptor was identified in a man aged 25 to 40 in good health. The chain is built from TRBV25-1 and TRBJ2-7, with 9 bases that match TRBD2. Sequenced material: memory CD4+ T cells sorted from blood. The subset is: CD45RA-negative fraction. The CDR3 DNA is TGTGCCAGCAGCCGTCTAGCGGGATTCGAGCAGTACTTC. As protein: CASSRLAGFEQYF.